Shown below are 17 T cell receptor beta chains from a single sample sequenced in a study of ipilimumab plus nivolumab after autologous stem cell transplantation. The protocol was immunoSEQ multiplex PCR, while the TCRdb copy is restricted to in-frame clones and leaves out a portion. In the table there are some 87,000 clones, 83% of which are singletons. Sample: PBMCs, taken in a trial of ipilimumab plus nivolumab as post-transplant consolidation. Receptors originate from a male donor with diffuse large B-cell lymphoma.

In the case of this clone: The junction shows a germline mismatch at one end, possibly a read error. V usage is TRBV5-1 and J usage is TRBJ2-7; a possible D gene is TRBD2 (5 bases). The germline CDR1 and CDR2 sequences are SGHRS and YFSETQ. This CDR3 comprises 15 residues. The CDR3 DNA is TGCGCCAACAGCTCGGGAACTAGTATCTCCTACGAGCAGTACTTC. Translation: CANSSGTSISYEQYF.

The V and J genes are TRBV7-2 and TRBJ1-1; D uncertain. The CDR3 totals 13 residues. Germline loops: CDR1 SGHTA, CDR2 FQGNSA. V lost 3 bases and J lost 3, with 8 bases in between. The CDR3 DNA follows: TGTGCCAGCAGCTTGGCCCGGTACACTGAAGCTTTCTTT. Its protein is CASSLARYTEAFF.

The chain uses TRBV25-1 and TRBJ1-1; D gene unclear. The CDR3 is 13 amino acids. Germline CDR1 and CDR2: MGHDK and SYGVNS. The germline V and J ends were trimmed by 8 bases and 7 bases, with 17 bases remaining between them. This CDR3 is CASRSISLGEAFF. Here the CDR3 DNA reads TGTGCCAGCCGCAGTATTTCTTTGGGTGAAGCTTTCTTT.

V usage is TRBV6-1 and J usage is TRBJ1-5; TRBD1 agrees at 11 bases. The CDR3 contains 15 residues. The ends lost 7 bases at V and 1 base at J; junction bases unmatched: 3. Germline lookup yields CDR1 MNHNS and CDR2 SASEGT. The CDR3 DNA follows: TGTGCCAGCAACCGGGACAGGGGGAGCAATCAGCCCCAGCATTTT. Translated, it gives CASNRDRGSNQPQHF.

The chain joins TRBV18 to TRBJ1-1, with D perhaps TRBD1 (5 bases). The V end was cut by 4 bases, the J end by 4 bases, with 13 bases between. The CDR3 sequence is 14 residues long. In germline, CDR1 is KGHSH, CDR2 LQKENI. The CDR3 nucleotides read TGTGCCAGCTCACGTGACACTGGGGGCACTGAAGCTTTCTTT. This translates into CASSRDTGGTEAFF.

V is TRBV1 and J is TRBJ1-5. TRBV1 corresponds to a pseudogene. The CDR3 contains 19 residues. This chain's CDR3 is CTSSIDSCTPKYSNQPQHF. The CDR3 nucleotides are TGCACCAGCAGCATTGACTCCTGCACACCGAAGTATAGCAATCAGCCCCAGCATTTT.

The V gene is TRBV7-9, the J gene TRBJ1-1; no definite D call. This CDR3 is 14 amino acids long. V was shortened by 0 bases and J by 2 bases, with 7 bases between the two germline ends. Germline V gives CDR1 SEHNR, CDR2 FQNEAQ (reference sequence). CDR3 amino acids: CASSLAAVNTEAFF. The CDR3 nucleotides read TGTGCCAGCAGCTTAGCGGCAGTCAACACTGAAGCTTTCTTT. The full variable domain, rest sourced from reference TRBV7-9 and TRBJ1-1, is DTGVSQNPRHKITKRGQNVTFRCDPISEHNRLYWYRQTLGQGPEFLTYFQNEAQLEKSRLLSDRFSAERPKGSFSTLEIQRTEQGDSAMYLCASSLAAVNTEAFFGQGTRLTVV.

This clone was seen just once. The CDR3 DNA reads TGTGCCAGCAGTTACGGGGCCCAGGGGTATAATTCACCCCTCCACTTT. Translating it yields CASSYGAQGYNSPLHF. This sequence joins TRBV6-6 and TRBJ1-6, with D perhaps TRBD1 (6 bases). CDR3 length: 16 amino acids. The germline V and J ends were trimmed by 2 bases and 4 bases, with 12 bases remaining between them. Germline V lookup: CDR1 MNHNY, CDR2 SVGAGI (reference sequence).

CDR3 nucleotides: TGTGCCTGGAGTGTACCATCCCGGGGGGAGACCCAGTACTTC. Protein: CAWSVPSRGETQYF. The rearrangement uses TRBV30 and TRBJ2-5; possibly TRBD2 for D (6 bases). CDR3 length: 14 residues. Trimming left V 0 bases short and J 5 bases short, with 13 bases between. The germline CDR1 and CDR2 sequences are GTSNPN and SVGIG (reference sequence).

The chain joins TRBV18 to TRBJ2-7; possible D gene TRBD2, 7 bases. This CDR3 has 16 amino acids. Trimming removed 2 bases from V and 6 bases from J, with 20 bases in between. CDR1 and CDR2 (germline): KGHSH, LQKENI. CDR3 residues: CASSPGLRGAPGEQYF. The CDR3 coding sequence is TGTGCCAGCTCACCAGGGCTCCGGGGGGCGCCTGGCGAGCAGTACTTC.

The genes are TRBV4-3 and TRBJ2-2; D remains unclear. The ends were cut back, 0 bases at V and 4 bases at J, with 12 bases in the middle. CDR3 length equals 16 residues. Germline assignment: CDR1 LGHNA and CDR2 YSLEER. The CDR3 protein is CASSQDRDLLTGELFF. For the CDR3, the DNA is TGCGCCAGCAGCCAAGATAGAGACCTACTCACCGGGGAGCTGTTTTTT.

The gene calls are TRBV5-6 and TRBJ2-1, with 10 nucleotides matching TRBD2. Germline lookup yields CDR1 SGHDT and CDR2 YYEEEE. The CDR3 consists of 16 residues. The ends lost 0 bases at V and 5 bases at J; junction bases unmatched: 5. The DNA of the CDR3 is TGTGCCAGCAGCTTGGAGCGGGGGGGCCCGAACAATGAGCAGTTCTTC. Translated, it gives CASSLERGGPNNEQFF.

With respect to this clone: The same CDR3 is also encoded by other DNA sequences in this sample. The V call is TRBV5-6, the J call TRBJ1-2; D gene ambiguous. The CDR3 runs to 13 residues. V lost 0 bases and J 8 bases, leaving 11 bases between the germline ends. Germline V CDR1 and CDR2: SGHDT, YYEEEE. The CDR3 here is CASSLERGAGYTF. DNA for the CDR3: TGTGCCAGCAGCTTGGAGCGCGGAGCCGGCTACACCTTC.

The chain uses TRBV28 and TRBJ2-5; D possibly corresponds to TRBD2 (7 bases). The CDR3 loop spans 14 amino acids. Germline values: CDR1 MDHEN, CDR2 SYDVKM. The V end was cut by 5 bases, the J end by 4 bases, with 14 bases between. The chain's CDR3 is CASSMRGPLETQYF. In nucleotides, the CDR3 is TGTGCCAGCAGTATGCGGGGGCCCCTAGAGACCCAGTACTTC.

The genes are TRBV19 and TRBJ2-1; 11 positions match TRBD1. The germline V gene encodes CDR1 LNHDA and CDR2 SQIVND (reference sequence). This CDR3 has 15 amino acids. The V segment lost 5 bases and the J segment 6 bases; nucleotides outside the gene matches: 6. CDR3 region: CASSRDRGKTNEQFF. CDR3 DNA sequence: TGTGCCAGTAGTCGGGACAGGGGGAAAACCAATGAGCAGTTCTTC.

The chain couples TRBV6-5 to TRBJ1-1; tentatively, D is TRBD1 (5 bases). CDR1 is MNHEY and CDR2 is SVGAGI in the germline V gene. Trimming took 0 bases from V and 4 from J, leaving 9 bases between them. CDR3 length: 14 residues. CDR3 in DNA: TGTGCCAGCAGTTACTCTTCAGGGCGCACTGAAGCTTTCTTT. Its translation is CASSYSSGRTEAFF.

V usage is TRBV28 and J usage is TRBJ1-2; D uncertain. CDR3 size: 14 residues. Germline values: CDR1 MDHEN, CDR2 SYDVKM. Trimming shortened V by 1 base and J by 6 bases, and 12 bases separated the two germline ends. CDR3 in DNA: TGTGCCAGCAGTTTATTGTGGGAAGACAATGGCTACACCTTC. It codes for CASSLLWEDNGYTF.